The 10 T cell receptor beta chains below all came from one sample that was sequenced in a study of T cell repertoires in cytomegalovirus infection. TCRdb re-called the reads through MiXCR, storing one row per CDR3 protein. The sample has 160,000 or so distinct CDR3 sequences, under 20% seen once; the top ten hold 18%. The source material was CD8+ T cells from PBMCs. These receptors were collected from a human donor in good health (CMV status not recorded). Some clones in this sample may be carry-over from other donors' samples.

This rearrangement joins TRBV6-2 or TRBV6-3 to TRBJ1-5; the D is unclear. Germline CDR1 MNHEY, CDR2 SVGEGT. The CDR3 is 15 amino acids. Trimming removed 5 bases from V and 11 bases from J, with 22 bases in between. The CDR3 region is CASSPTDAKIEAQHF. The DNA of the CDR3 is TGTGCCAGCAGTCCAACGGACGCCAAGATCGAGGCCCAGCATTTT.

The chain has TRBV7-8 and TRBJ2-5, with D tentatively TRBD2 (7 bases). V was trimmed by 6 bases and J by 1 base, leaving 15 bases between them. The CDR3 is 15 amino acids. Germline V lookup: CDR1 SGHVS, CDR2 FQNEAQ. In nucleotides, the CDR3 is TGTGCCAGCAGACAGGGACTAACCCCCCAAGAGACCCAGTACTTC. As protein: CASRQGLTPQETQYF.

This clonotype has a handful of counts. This rearrangement joins TRBV12-5 to TRBJ1-2, with D tentatively TRBD1 (5 bases). The V end was cut by 6 bases, the J end by 3 bases, with 11 bases between. The CDR3 is 13 amino acids. CDR1 LGHNT and CDR2 FRNRAP come from the germline V gene. CDR3 protein: CASGQGPDYGYTF. Written as DNA, the CDR3 is TGTGCTAGTGGCCAGGGACCGGACTATGGCTACACCTTC.

In its sample, this clonotype was seen many times. The rearrangement joins TRBV19 to TRBJ2-3, with D unresolved. With 6 bases removed from V and 3 bases from J, the gap between germline ends came to 10 bases. This CDR3 has 13 amino acids. Germline assignment: CDR1 LNHDA and CDR2 SQIVND (reference sequence). The CDR3: CASSVVGTDTQYF. The CDR3 DNA is TGTGCCAGTAGCGTGGTGGGAACAGATACGCAGTATTTT.

This chain uses TRBV7-9 with TRBJ2-5; D gene ambiguous. Trimming pared 3 bases from V and 4 bases from J, leaving 6 bases between. Germline V gene data show CDR1 as SEHNR and CDR2 as FQNEAQ (reference sequence). The length of the CDR3 is 12 residues. In DNA form, the CDR3 reads TGTGCCAGCAGCTTCCCCCTAGAGACCCAGTACTTC. The encoded protein is CASSFPLETQYF.

This clonotype has a count of ten or more. The chain links TRBV7-2 to TRBJ2-7; perhaps D is TRBD1 or TRBD2 (5 bases each). Trimming left V 4 bases short and J 2 bases short, with 15 bases between. Germline V lookup: CDR1 SGHTA, CDR2 FQGNSA. This CDR3 contains 15 residues. The CDR3 is CASSSRGDGTYEQYF. As DNA, the CDR3 is TGTGCCAGCAGCTCTAGAGGGGACGGAACCTACGAGCAGTACTTC. Variable domain in full (rest from reference TRBV7-2 and TRBJ2-7): GAGVSQSPSNKVTEKGKDVELRCDPISGHTALYWYRQSLGQGLEFLIYFQGNSAPDKSGLPSDRFSAERTGGSVSTLTIQRTQQEDSAVYLCASSSRGDGTYEQYFGPGTRLTVT.

In its sample, this clonotype was seen many times. The CDR3 reads CASSYSFKRGGVYNEQFF. The CDR3 DNA is TGTGCCAGCAGTTACTCGTTCAAGCGGGGGGGAGTGTACAATGAGCAGTTCTTC. The chain carries TRBV6-2 or TRBV6-3 and TRBJ2-1; 10 bases map to TRBD2. V gave up 0 bases and J gave up 4 bases; unmatched junction bases: 9. CDR3 length: 18 amino acids. Per the germline V gene, CDR1 is MNHEY and CDR2 is SVGEGT.

This clonotype was seen a few times. The rearrangement uses TRBV5-4 and TRBJ1-1; D possibly corresponds to TRBD1 (5 bases). V shed 3 bases and J shed 0 bases, with 15 bases lying between them. The CDR3 totals 16 residues. Germline CDR1 reads SGHNT; CDR2 reads YYREEE (reference sequence). This CDR3 is CASSWGTGSLNTEAFF. CDR3 DNA sequence: TGTGCCAGCAGCTGGGGGACTGGGAGCTTGAACACTGAAGCTTTCTTT.

This clonotype was detected only a few times. The gene calls are TRBV29-1 and TRBJ2-1; no definite D call. The CDR3 is made up of 10 amino acids. Trimming removed 4 bases at V and 8 bases at J, with 6 bases between. The germline V gene encodes CDR1 SQVTM and CDR2 ANQGSEA. The CDR3 DNA is TGCAGCGTTGTTTGGGATGAGCAGTTCTTC. Translating it yields CSVVWDEQFF.

The CDR3 protein is CASSFGGPEAFF. CDR3 in DNA: TGTGCCAGCAGTTTCGGGGGGCCTGAAGCTTTCTTT. This chain uses TRBV12-3 or TRBV12-4 with TRBJ1-1, with D possibly TRBD1 on 6 matching bases. There are 12 residues in the CDR3. V lost 3 bases and J lost 6, with 8 bases in between.